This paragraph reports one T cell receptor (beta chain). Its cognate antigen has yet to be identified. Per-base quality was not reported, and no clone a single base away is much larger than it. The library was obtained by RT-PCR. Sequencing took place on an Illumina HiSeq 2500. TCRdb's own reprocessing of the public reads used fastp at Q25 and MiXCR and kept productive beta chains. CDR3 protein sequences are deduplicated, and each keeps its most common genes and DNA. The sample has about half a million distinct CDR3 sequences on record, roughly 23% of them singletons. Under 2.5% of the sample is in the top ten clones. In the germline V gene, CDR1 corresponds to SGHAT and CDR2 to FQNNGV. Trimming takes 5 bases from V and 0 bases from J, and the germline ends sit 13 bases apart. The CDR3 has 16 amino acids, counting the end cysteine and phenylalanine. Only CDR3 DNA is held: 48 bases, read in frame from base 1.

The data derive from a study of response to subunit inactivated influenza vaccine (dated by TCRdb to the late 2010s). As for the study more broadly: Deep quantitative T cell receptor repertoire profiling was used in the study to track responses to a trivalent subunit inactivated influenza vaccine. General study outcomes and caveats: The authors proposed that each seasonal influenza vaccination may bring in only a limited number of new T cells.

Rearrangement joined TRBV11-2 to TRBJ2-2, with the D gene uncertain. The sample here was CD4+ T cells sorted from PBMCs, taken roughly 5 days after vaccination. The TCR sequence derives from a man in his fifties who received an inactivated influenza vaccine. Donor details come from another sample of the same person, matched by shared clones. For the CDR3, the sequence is CASSPPSMANTGELFF. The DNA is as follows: TGTGCCAGCAGCCCCCCGTCTATGGCGAACACCGGGGAGCTGTTTTTT.